This T cell receptor beta chain was captured in a study of T-cell reconstitution after alpha-beta-depleted transplantation in children. Library preparation (for TCRbeta) was performed with unique molecular identifiers. TCRdb re-derived calls from the PCR reads in MiXCR, one entry per CDR3 protein. The sample gives approximately 350,000 distinct CDR3 sequences, 10% to 15% of which show up once; about 4.5% is in the top ten. V was clipped by 4 bases and J by 5 bases; unmatched bases: 4. The CDR3 is 14 residues long. Germline V lookup: CDR1 LGHNT, CDR2 FRNRAP. The TCR comes from a human donor who donated a stem cell graft to a child with Fanconi anemia. The sample here was PBMCs, taken from the stem cell graft. V and J are TRBV12-5 and TRBJ2-1; TRBD1 matches at 8 bases. CDR3 DNA sequence: TGTGCTAGTGGTTCCCCCAGGGGGCACAATGAGCAGTTCTTC. Its translation is CASGSPRGHNEQFF.